The 23 T cell receptor beta chains in this list originate from one sample, sequenced in a study of spatial heterogeneity in lung cancer. Noted time point: blood at routine non-recurrence follow-up after resection. TCRdb called the 5' RACE reads again in MiXCR, with one record for every CDR3 protein. The data show 95,000 to 120,000 distinct CDR3 sequences, 10% to 11% seen once. The specimen was PBMCs, collected at follow-up. These receptors were obtained from a female donor with early-stage non-small cell lung cancer.

This clonotype was counted a few times. V usage is TRBV12-3 or TRBV12-4 and J usage is TRBJ2-5; D might be TRBD1 (6 bases). The V end was cut by 3 bases, the J end by 3 bases, with 17 bases between. The CDR3 length is 16 residues. The DNA for the CDR3 is TGTGCCAGCAGTTTTGGCACAAGGGGGATCGAAGAGACCCAGTACTTC. It translates to CASSFGTRGIEETQYF.

This clonotype has only a few counts. The chain links TRBV20-1 to TRBJ2-2; 7 bases are shared with TRBD2. The CDR3 loop spans 15 amino acids. V dropped 4 bases and J dropped 7; count of bases not matched to a gene: 12. Per the germline V gene, CDR1 is DFQATT and CDR2 is SNEGSKA (reference sequence). Here the CDR3 DNA reads TGCAGTGCTAAGTATGGCGGGAGACTAGACGGGGAGCTGTTTTTT. As protein: CSAKYGGRLDGELFF.

This chain links TRBV27 with TRBJ2-5, with a tentative D call TRBD2 (6 bases). The CDR3 has 16 residues. CDR1 MNHEY and CDR2 SMNVEV come from the germline V gene (reference sequence). The germline V and J ends were trimmed by 0 bases and 5 bases, with 16 bases remaining between them. The CDR3 here is CASSLSPGLEWETQYF. CDR3 bases: TGTGCCAGCAGTTTATCGCCGGGACTGGAGTGGGAGACCCAGTACTTC.

This clonotype was recorded a few times. V usage is TRBV7-2 and J usage is TRBJ1-3; perhaps TRBD1 as D (6 bases). Looked up from germline, CDR1 is SGHTA and CDR2 is FQGNSA. V was trimmed by 2 bases and J by 10 bases, leaving 9 bases between them. The CDR3 totals 12 residues. This CDR3 reads CASSLYGTTIYF. The DNA for the CDR3 is TGTGCCAGCAGCTTATACGGGACAACCATATATTTT.

The gene calls are TRBV2 and TRBJ2-1; D ambiguous. Per germline, CDR1 SNHLY and CDR2 FYNNEI. The CDR3 sequence is 13 residues long. Trimming removed 5 bases at V and 5 bases at J, with 10 bases between. The DNA of the CDR3 is TGTGCCAGCAGTCTACAGCCCGACAATGAGCAGTTCTTC. It codes for CASSLQPDNEQFF.

The V call is TRBV10-3, the J call TRBJ2-7; 10 bases agree with TRBD1. Trimming cost V 6 bases and J 2 bases; bases outside gene matches: 4. This CDR3 region has 14 residues. Germline lookup yields CDR1 ENHRY and CDR2 SYGVKD. CDR3 nucleotide sequence: TGTGCCATCAGCGGCGGACAGGGGGCCTACGAGCAGTACTTC. It encodes CAISGGQGAYEQYF.

This clonotype was observed at least ten times. J is TRBJ2-3 and V is TRBV25-1; 7 nucleotides agree with TRBD2. Looked up from germline, CDR1 is MGHDK and CDR2 is SYGVNS. The length of the CDR3 is 17 residues. Trimming took 3 bases from V and 4 from J; bases not matched to a gene: 13. CDR3 loop: CASSDPPPGGRSDTQYF. The CDR3 coding sequence is TGTGCCAGCAGTGATCCCCCCCCGGGAGGAAGATCAGATACGCAGTATTTT.

The gene calls are TRBV6-2 or TRBV6-3 and TRBJ2-3, with D perhaps TRBD2 (5 bases). CDR3 length equals 15 residues. From germline, CDR1 is MNHEY and CDR2 SVGEGT. Trimming shortened V by 1 base and J by 5 bases, and 13 bases separated the two germline ends. As DNA, the CDR3 is TGTGCCAGCAGTTACTGGAGGCTTGGACGAGATACGCAGTATTTT. This encodes CASSYWRLGRDTQYF.

This clonotype has a handful of counts. The chain has TRBV28 and TRBJ2-5; D assignment may be TRBD1 or TRBD2 (6 bases each). The germline gives CDR1 MDHEN, CDR2 SYDVKM. Between the trimmed V and J ends, which lost 2 bases and 3 bases, there was a span of 16 bases. The CDR3 is 16 residues long. Here the CDR3 reads CASSLSPGARKETQYF. Written as DNA, the CDR3 is TGTGCCAGCAGTTTAAGTCCGGGGGCGAGGAAAGAGACCCAGTACTTC.

In this sample, this clonotype turned up a few times. The chain links TRBV7-2 to TRBJ1-5, with D unclear. There are 15 residues in the CDR3. The germline V and J ends were trimmed by 5 bases and 3 bases, with 14 bases remaining between them. Germline assignment: CDR1 SGHTA and CDR2 FQGNSA. The chain's CDR3 is CASSPRSGNNQPQHF. CDR3 bases: TGTGCCAGCAGCCCCAGGTCCGGGAACAATCAGCCCCAGCATTTT.

In this sample, this clonotype turned up a few times. The chain recombines TRBV28 with TRBJ2-5, with 8 bases aligning to TRBD2. V shed 7 bases, J shed 5 bases, and the junction held 9 bases outside the gene matches. CDR3 length equals 14 residues. Germline-derived CDR1 and CDR2 are MDHEN and SYDVKM. Here the CDR3 DNA reads TGTGCCAGCACCCATACGCGGGGGGCTGAGACCCAGTACTTC. Translating it yields CASTHTRGAETQYF.

Ten or more counts support this clonotype. The chain carries TRBV28 and TRBJ1-6, with 8 bases matching TRBD1. The junction had 16 bases not matched to a gene; V was cut back by 2 bases and J by 13 bases. The CDR3 extends over 17 amino acids. Per germline, CDR1 MDHEN and CDR2 SYDVKM. CDR3 sequence (DNA): TGTGCCAGCAGTTTAGGCGGAGGGACAGGCCTTCGTAACCCCCTCCACTTT. It encodes CASSLGGGTGLRNPLHF. Drawing the rest from reference TRBV28 and TRBJ1-6, the complete variable domain is DVKVTQSSRYLVKRTGEKVFLECVQDMDHENMFWYRQDPGLGLRLIYFSYDVKMKEKGDIPEGYSVSREKKERFSLILESASTNQTSMYLCASSLGGGTGLRNPLHFGNGTRLTVT.

This clonotype was seen a handful of times. This chain uses TRBV12-3 or TRBV12-4 with TRBJ2-1, with 8 nucleotides matching TRBD2. V trimming: 6 bases; J trimming: 5 bases; junction bases outside the gene matches: 9. The CDR3 consists of 15 residues. As DNA, the CDR3 is TGTGCCAGCAGATACAGCGGGAGCGGGGACAATGAGCAGTTCTTC. This sequence encodes CASRYSGSGDNEQFF.

The sample holds many counts of this clonotype. The CDR3 bases are TGTGCCAGCAGCTTAGCCGGGACAGGGGTAATTGATACGCAGTATTTT. It translates to CASSLAGTGVIDTQYF. The gene calls are TRBV7-2 and TRBJ2-3, with 10 bases matching TRBD1. CDR3 length: 16 amino acids. Germline-derived CDR1 and CDR2 are SGHTA and FQGNSA. V lost 0 bases and J lost 6; bases outside the gene matches: 6.

The chain carries TRBV10-3 and TRBJ2-3; possible D gene TRBD1, 7 bases. Germline CDR1 and CDR2: ENHRY and SYGVKD. Trimming shortened V by 7 bases and J by 5 bases, and 16 bases separated the two germline ends. This CDR3 is built from 14 residues. CDR3 sequence (DNA): TGTGCCATCACCCCGGAGGGGGCTAAAGATACGCAGTATTTT. Protein product: CAITPEGAKDTQYF.

V and J are TRBV3-1 and TRBJ1-5, with D perhaps TRBD1 (5 bases). Germline V gene data show CDR1 as LGHDT and CDR2 as YNNKEL (reference sequence). V dropped 1 base and J dropped 4 bases, with 11 bases sitting between them. CDR3 size: 15 residues. In DNA form, the CDR3 reads TGTGCCAGCAGCCAAGGCGGGGGGAATAATCAGCCCCAGCATTTT. Residues: CASSQGGGNNQPQHF. Full variable domain (remainder filled in from reference TRBV3-1 and TRBJ1-5): DTAVSQTPKYLVTQMGNDKSIKCEQNLGHDTMYWYKQDSKKFLKIMFSYNNKELIINETVPNRFSPKSPDKAHLNLHINSLELGDSAVYFCASSQGGGNNQPQHFGDGTRLSIL.

The table lists this clonotype with a few counts. The chain recombines TRBV5-1 with TRBJ1-3; D remains unclear. The germline V and J ends were trimmed by 4 bases and 0 bases, with 14 bases remaining between them. CDR1 is SGHRS and CDR2 is YFSETQ in the germline V gene. The CDR3 is 16 residues long. The CDR3 DNA reads as TGCGCCAGCAGCGGAGAGTCACTTTCCTCTGGAAACACCATATATTTT. Translated: CASSGESLSSGNTIYF. The full variable domain, its missing parts supplied by reference TRBV5-1 and TRBJ1-3, is KAGVTQTPRYLIKTRGQQVTLSCSPISGHRSVSWYQQTPGQGLQFLFEYFSETQRNKGNFPGRFSGRQFSNSRSEMNVSTLELGDSALYLCASSGESLSSGNTIYFGEGSWLTVV.

The J gene is TRBJ1-6, the V gene TRBV5-5; D perhaps matches TRBD1 (6 bases). The CDR3 is made up of 18 amino acids. Germline-derived CDR1 and CDR2 are SGHKS and YYEKEE (reference sequence). Trimming left V 2 bases short and J 5 bases short, with 20 bases between. The CDR3 DNA reads TGTGCCAGCAGCTTTAAACAGGGTCTTCTGAGTGATAATTCACCCCTCCACTTT. Protein: CASSFKQGLLSDNSPLHF.

This clonotype was detected many times. The chain joins TRBV10-3 to TRBJ1-6, with D possibly being TRBD1 (6 bases). Germline V gene sequence: CDR1 ENHRY, CDR2 SYGVKD. This CDR3 comprises 14 residues. Trimming removed 10 bases from V and 5 bases from J, with 15 bases in between. Here the CDR3 DNA reads TGTGCCACCACGGACAGAACTAATAATTCACCCCTCCACTTT. It codes for CATTDRTNNSPLHF.

The rearrangement uses TRBV20-1 and TRBJ2-1; 10 bases agree with TRBD2. The ends lost 5 bases at V and 7 bases at J; junction bases unmatched: 8. The CDR3 length is 14 residues. CDR1 DFQATT and CDR2 SNEGSKA come from the germline V gene (reference sequence). CDR3 nucleotide sequence: TGCAGTGCTCTGCCCACTAGCGGGATAAATGAGCAGTTCTTC. Translating gives CSALPTSGINEQFF.

This clonotype was counted ten times or more. The rearrangement links TRBV7-9 to TRBJ1-2; a possible D gene is TRBD1 (6 bases). V was pared by 6 bases and J by 3 bases, with 14 bases between. This CDR3 comprises 14 residues. Germline lookup yields CDR1 SEHNR and CDR2 FQNEAQ (reference sequence). The CDR3 region has the DNA TGTGCCAGCAGGACTGAGGGGGGTGACTATGGCTACACCTTC. Translated, it gives CASRTEGGDYGYTF.

The chain is built from TRBV10-3 and TRBJ2-1; unclear D gene. The CDR3 is 15 amino acids. Trimming took off 4 bases at V and 5 bases at J, with 15 bases between the two ends. Germline values: CDR1 ENHRY, CDR2 SYGVKD. The CDR3 DNA sequence: TGTGCCATCAGTGTGATGCTCCACCGGGACAATGAGCAGTTCTTC. Its protein product is CAISVMLHRDNEQFF.

The V gene is TRBV21-1, the J gene TRBJ1-5; no DNA check was done on the table's D call, TRBD1. TRBV21-1 represents a pseudogene. CDR3 length: 20 amino acids. The DNA for the CDR3 is TGTGCCAGCAGCAAACCCAGGGTTGGATCCCGAAGATTTCTAAGGCAGCCCCAGCATTTT. As protein: CASSKPRVGSRRFLRQPQHF.